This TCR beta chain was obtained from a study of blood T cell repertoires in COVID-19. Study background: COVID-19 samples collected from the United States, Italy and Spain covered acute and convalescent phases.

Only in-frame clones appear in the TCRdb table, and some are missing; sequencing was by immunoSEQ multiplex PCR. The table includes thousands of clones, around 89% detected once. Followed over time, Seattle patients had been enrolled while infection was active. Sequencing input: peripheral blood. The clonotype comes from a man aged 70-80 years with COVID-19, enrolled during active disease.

CDR3 DNA sequence: TGTGCCAGCAGCATAGGACAGGGCCTCTACGAGCAGTACTTC. Amino acids: CASSIGQGLYEQYF. This chain links TRBV5-6 with TRBJ2-7; 8 nucleotides agree with TRBD1. The V and J ends lost 4 bases and 3 bases, in that order; junction bases with no gene match: 6. Germline CDR1 reads SGHDT; CDR2 reads YYEEEE. This CDR3 spans 14 amino acids.